Shown below are 7 T cell receptor beta chains from a single sample sequenced in a study of technical replicates of blood from several donors. Assay: immunoSEQ multiplex PCR; the TCRdb copy retains only in-frame clones and omits some. The table includes roughly 80,000 clones, about 89% detected once. The sample was T cells isolated from PBMCs. Receptors were obtained from a human donor in good health.

The chain couples TRBV27 to TRBJ2-3; D is perhaps TRBD2 (6 bases). The CDR3 runs to 14 residues. Trimming cost V 6 bases and J 5 bases, with 15 bases left between them. Germline loops: CDR1 MNHEY, CDR2 SMNVEV (reference sequence). The CDR3 region is CASRLRLGQDTQYF. The CDR3 bases are TGTGCCAGCAGGTTAAGACTAGGTCAAGATACGCAGTATTTT.

The V gene is TRBV28, the J gene TRBJ2-3, with TRBD2 matching over 8 bases. This CDR3 is built from 16 residues. CDR1 and CDR2 from the germline V gene are MDHEN and SYDVKM. V lost 5 bases, J lost 5 bases, and 12 bases stayed unmatched. As DNA, the CDR3 is TGTGCCAGCAGTCTAGAAGCGGGAGTGGAAATAGATACGCAGTATTTT. Translation gives CASSLEAGVEIDTQYF.

This sequence joins TRBV11-2 and TRBJ2-7, with TRBD2 identical over 10 bases. In germline, CDR1 is SGHAT, CDR2 FQNNGV. The CDR3 has 16 amino acids. V lost 1 base, J lost 4 bases, and 7 bases stayed unmatched. The CDR3 DNA reads as TGTGCCAGCAGCTTAGTTACTAGCGGGATTTTGTACGAGCAGTACTTC. It is translated as CASSLVTSGILYEQYF.

The gene calls are TRBV19 and TRBJ1-1; D remains ambiguous. V was trimmed by 5 bases and J by 1 base, leaving 8 bases between them. Germline V gene sequence: CDR1 LNHDA, CDR2 SQIVND (reference sequence). This CDR3 is 13 amino acids long. The CDR3 loop reads CASSDTTNTEAFF. CDR3 sequence (DNA): TGTGCCAGTAGTGACACCACGAACACTGAAGCTTTCTTT. The whole variable domain, remainder taken from reference TRBV19 and TRBJ1-1, is DGGITQSPKYLFRKEGQNVTLSCEQNLNHDAMYWYRQDPGQGLRLIYYSQIVNDFQKGDIAEGYSVSREKKESFPLTVTSAQKNPTAFYLCASSDTTNTEAFFGQGTRLTVV.

In its sample, this clone was seen once. The genes are TRBV4-1 and TRBJ1-4; tentatively, D is TRBD1 (6 bases). Germline assignment: CDR1 MGHRA and CDR2 YSYEKL. There are 15 residues in the CDR3. The ends were cut back, 0 bases at V and 5 bases at J, with 10 bases in the middle. CDR3 protein: CASSQEHRENEKLFF. The CDR3 DNA reads as TGCGCCAGCAGCCAAGAGCACAGGGAAAATGAAAAACTGTTTTTT.

The V gene is TRBV7-6, the J gene TRBJ2-1, with D possibly being TRBD2 (5 bases). This CDR3 region has 13 residues. CDR1 and CDR2 from the germline V gene are SGHVS and FNYEAQ. Trimming shortened V by 5 bases and J by 9 bases, and 14 bases separated the two germline ends. DNA for the CDR3: TGTGCCAGCAGCCCACCGGGGTGGGGTGAGCAGTTCTTC. The encoded protein is CASSPPGWGEQFF.

This chain uses TRBV2 with TRBJ2-1; 13 nucleotides align to TRBD2. The CDR3 runs 16 residues. Trimming took 10 bases from V and 4 from J; bases not matched to a gene: 10. Germline V gives CDR1 SNHLY, CDR2 FYNNEI. The CDR3 bases are TGTGCCAACGACCCCGGACTAGCGGGAGAGTACAATGAGCAGTTCTTC. Amino acid sequence: CANDPGLAGEYNEQFF.